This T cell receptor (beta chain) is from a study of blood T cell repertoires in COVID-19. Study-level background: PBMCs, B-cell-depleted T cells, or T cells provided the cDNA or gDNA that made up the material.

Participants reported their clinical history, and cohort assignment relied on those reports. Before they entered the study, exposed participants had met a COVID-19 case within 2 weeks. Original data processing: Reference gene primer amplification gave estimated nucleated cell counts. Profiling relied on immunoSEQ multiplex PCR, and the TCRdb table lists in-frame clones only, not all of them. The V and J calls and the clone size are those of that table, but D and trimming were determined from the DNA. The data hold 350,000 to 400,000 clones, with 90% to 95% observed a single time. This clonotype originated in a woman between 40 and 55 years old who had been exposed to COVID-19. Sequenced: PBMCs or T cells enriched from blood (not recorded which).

The CDR3 reads CASRPAAGGYGYTF. As DNA, the CDR3 is TGTGCCAGCAGACCAGCGGCAGGGGGCTATGGCTACACCTTC. The rearrangement joins TRBV3-1 (or the pseudogene TRBV3-2) to TRBJ1-2, with TRBD1 matching over 7 bases. V trimming: 6 bases; J trimming: 4 bases; junction bases outside the gene matches: 8. CDR3 length: 14 amino acids. The germline gives CDR1 LGHDT, CDR2 YNNKEL (reference sequence).